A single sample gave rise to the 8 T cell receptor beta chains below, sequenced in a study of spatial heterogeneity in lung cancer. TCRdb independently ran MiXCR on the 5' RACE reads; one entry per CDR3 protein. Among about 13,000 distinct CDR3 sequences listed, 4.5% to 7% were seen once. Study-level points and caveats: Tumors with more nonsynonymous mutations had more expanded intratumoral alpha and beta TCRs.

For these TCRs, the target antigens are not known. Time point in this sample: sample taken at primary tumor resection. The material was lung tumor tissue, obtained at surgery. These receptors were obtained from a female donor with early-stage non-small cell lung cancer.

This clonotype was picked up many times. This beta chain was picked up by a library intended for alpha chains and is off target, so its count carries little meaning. CDR3 region: CASSRGQGSSPLHF. The CDR3 bases are TGTGCCAGCAGCCGGGGACAGGGGAGCTCACCCCTCCACTTT. The V gene is TRBV6-2 or TRBV6-3, the J gene TRBJ1-6; 10 nucleotides line up with TRBD1. The CDR3 contains 14 residues. The J segment lost 10 bases and the V segment lost 6 bases, leaving 6 bases of the junction unmatched. CDR1 and CDR2 (germline): MNHEY, SVGEGT.

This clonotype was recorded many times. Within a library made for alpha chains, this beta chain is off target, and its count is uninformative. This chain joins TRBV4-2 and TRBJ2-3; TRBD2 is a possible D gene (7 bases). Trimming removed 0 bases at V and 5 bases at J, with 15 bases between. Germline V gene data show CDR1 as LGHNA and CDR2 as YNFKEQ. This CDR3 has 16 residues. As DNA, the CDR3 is TGTGCCAGCAGCCAAGAAGTGGGGGGGGCCTTAGATACGCAGTATTTT. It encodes CASSQEVGGALDTQYF.

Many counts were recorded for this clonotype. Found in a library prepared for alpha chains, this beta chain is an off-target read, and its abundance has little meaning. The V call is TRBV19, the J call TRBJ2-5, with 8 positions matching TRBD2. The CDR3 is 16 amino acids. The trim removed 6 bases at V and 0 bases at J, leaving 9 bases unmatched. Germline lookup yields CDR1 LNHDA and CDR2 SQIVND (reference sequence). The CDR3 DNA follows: TGTGCCAGTAGCCGTACACTAGCGGATCACCAAGAGACCCAGTACTTC. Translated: CASSRTLADHQETQYF.

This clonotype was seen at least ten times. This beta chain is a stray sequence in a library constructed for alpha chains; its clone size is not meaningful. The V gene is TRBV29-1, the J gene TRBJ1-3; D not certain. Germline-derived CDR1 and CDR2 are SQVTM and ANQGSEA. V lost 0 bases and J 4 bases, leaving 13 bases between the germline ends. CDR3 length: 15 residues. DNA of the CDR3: TGCAGCGTTGAAGATGCTTGGGCATGGGGAAACACCATATATTTT. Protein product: CSVEDAWAWGNTIYF.

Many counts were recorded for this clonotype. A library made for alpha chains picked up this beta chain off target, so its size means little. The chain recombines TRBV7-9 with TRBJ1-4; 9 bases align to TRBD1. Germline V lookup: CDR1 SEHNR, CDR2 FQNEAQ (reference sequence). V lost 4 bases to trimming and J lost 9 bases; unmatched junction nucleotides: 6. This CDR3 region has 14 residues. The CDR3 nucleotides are TGTGCCAGCAGCTCGGGACAGGGCGAGCAAAAACTGTTTTTT. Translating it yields CASSSGQGEQKLFF.

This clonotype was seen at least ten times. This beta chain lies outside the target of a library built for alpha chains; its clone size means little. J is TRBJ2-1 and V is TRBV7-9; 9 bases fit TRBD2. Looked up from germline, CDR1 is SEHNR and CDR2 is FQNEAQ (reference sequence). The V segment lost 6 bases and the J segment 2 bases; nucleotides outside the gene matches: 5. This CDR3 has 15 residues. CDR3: CASSQRGVTYNEQFF. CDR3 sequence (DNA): TGTGCCAGCAGTCAGCGGGGGGTAACCTACAATGAGCAGTTCTTC. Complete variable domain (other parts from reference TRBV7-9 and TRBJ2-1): DTGVSQNPRHKITKRGQNVTFRCDPISEHNRLYWYRQTLGQGPEFLTYFQNEAQLEKSRLLSDRFSAERPKGSFSTLEIQRTEQGDSAMYLCASSQRGVTYNEQFFGPGTRLTVL.

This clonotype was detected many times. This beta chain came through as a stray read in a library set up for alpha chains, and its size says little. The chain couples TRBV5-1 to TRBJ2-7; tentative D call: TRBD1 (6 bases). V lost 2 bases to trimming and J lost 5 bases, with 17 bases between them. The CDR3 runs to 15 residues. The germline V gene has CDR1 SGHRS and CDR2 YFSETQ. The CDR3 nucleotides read TGCGCCAGCAGCTTTGGAGGCAGGGGCGGAGACGAGCAGTACTTC. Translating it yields CASSFGGRGGDEQYF.

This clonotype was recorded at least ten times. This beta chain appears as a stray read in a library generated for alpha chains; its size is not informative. The CDR3 protein is CASSYTGVGETQYF. Here the CDR3 DNA reads TGTGCCAGCAGTTATACAGGGGTAGGAGAGACCCAGTACTTC. The rearrangement links TRBV6-2 or TRBV6-3 to TRBJ2-5, with 7 positions matching TRBD1. The CDR3 is made up of 14 amino acids. CDR1 is MNHEY and CDR2 is SVGEGT in the germline V gene. With V trimmed by 3 bases and J by 4 bases, 5 bases remained unmatched.